Below are 21 T cell receptor beta chains sequenced from a single sample in a study of T cells in Graves' hyperthyroidism and ophthalmopathy. RNA transcripts yielded amplified TCR beta CDR3 regions. The HTBI primer set served for first-round RT-PCR of the TCR CDR3. TCRdb analysed the multiplex PCR reads with MiXCR anew, one entry per CDR3 protein. The repertoire holds about 500,000 distinct CDR3 sequences, with over 35% as singletons. Sequencing was performed on peripheral blood or thyroid tissue (not recorded which). Every receptor here comes from an adult woman with Graves' disease, either hyperthyroidism or ophthalmopathy (not recorded which).

In this sample, this clonotype turned up many times. The CDR3 bases are TGCAGTGCTACCGTGGGGGCGCCCCAAGAGACCCAGTACTTC. Translated, it gives CSATVGAPQETQYF. The chain links TRBV20-1 to TRBJ2-5, with D possibly matching TRBD1 (6 bases). Between the trimmed V and J ends, which lost 4 bases and 1 base, there was a span of 13 bases. Germline assignment: CDR1 DFQATT and CDR2 SNEGSKA (reference sequence). The CDR3 spans 14 residues.

The V and J genes are TRBV2 and TRBJ1-1; TRBD1 matches 7 bases. This CDR3 is 13 amino acids long. Unmatched junction bases numbered 8, after V lost 6 bases and J lost 7 bases. The germline V gene has CDR1 SNHLY and CDR2 FYNNEI. CDR3: CASRARQGGEAFF. The CDR3 coding sequence is TGTGCCAGCAGGGCACGACAGGGTGGTGAAGCTTTCTTT.

This chain joins TRBV10-3 and TRBJ1-1; TRBD1 might be the D (5 bases). This CDR3 is built from 13 residues. V was cut by 3 bases and J by 3 bases, with 8 bases left in between. Germline loops: CDR1 ENHRY, CDR2 SYGVKD. In nucleotides, the CDR3 is TGTGCCATCAGTGATGGGACCTACACTGAAGCTTTCTTT. This sequence encodes CAISDGTYTEAFF.

The table lists this clonotype with a few counts. A much larger clone lies a single base off, so this may be a read error. V and J are TRBV7-2 and TRBJ1-2; 7 nucleotides match TRBD1. The CDR3 consists of 13 residues. Germline V CDR1 and CDR2: SGHTA, FQGNSA. CDR3 in amino acids: CAGSLRQGAGYTF. CDR3 in DNA: TGTGCCGGCAGCCTACGACAGGGCGCTGGCTACACCTTC.

This clonotype was picked up many times. CDR3 sequence: CASIPDGGSNQPQHF. CDR3 coding DNA: TGTGCCAGCATCCCGGATGGAGGTAGCAATCAGCCCCAGCATTTT. V and J are TRBV2 and TRBJ1-5, with D unresolved. Germline assignment: CDR1 SNHLY and CDR2 FYNNEI. Trimming stripped 7 bases from V and 0 bases from J, with 13 bases between. The CDR3 loop spans 15 amino acids.

This clonotype came up many times. V gene TRBV7-9 combines with J gene TRBJ1-6, with 7 bases lining up with TRBD1. V lost 2 bases to trimming and J lost 8 bases; unmatched junction nucleotides: 6. The CDR3 loop spans 15 amino acids. Per germline, CDR1 SEHNR and CDR2 FQNEAQ (reference sequence). The CDR3 sequence: CASSLYRGQDSPLHF. The CDR3 coding sequence is TGTGCCAGCAGCTTATACAGGGGCCAGGATTCACCCCTCCACTTT. The complete variable domain, with remaining parts taken from reference TRBV7-9 and TRBJ1-6, reads DTGVSQNPRHKITKRGQNVTFRCDPISEHNRLYWYRQTLGQGPEFLTYFQNEAQLEKSRLLSDRFSAERPKGSFSTLEIQRTEQGDSAMYLCASSLYRGQDSPLHFGNGTRLTVT.

V usage is TRBV10-3 and J usage is TRBJ2-7; 10 bases align to TRBD2. V shed 2 bases and J 3 bases; nucleotides not matched to a gene: 4. This CDR3 has 15 amino acids. Per the germline V gene, CDR1 is ENHRY and CDR2 is SYGVKD. DNA of the CDR3: TGTGCCATCAGTGAGGGGACTAGCGAGCACTACGAGCAGTACTTC. Its protein product is CAISEGTSEHYEQYF.

The chain uses TRBV29-1 and TRBJ2-1, with D possibly TRBD1 on 5 matching bases. V was pared by 5 bases and J by 4 bases, with 12 bases between. Germline V gene lookup returns CDR1 SQVTM and CDR2 ANQGSEA. The CDR3 extends over 13 amino acids. CDR3 sequence (DNA): TGCAGCGTTAAACAGGATGGTTACAATGAGCAGTTCTTC. Residues: CSVKQDGYNEQFF.

This clonotype was observed a handful of times. The rearrangement joins TRBV10-3 to TRBJ2-7; 10 bases match TRBD2. Germline V gene data show CDR1 as ENHRY and CDR2 as SYGVKD. The CDR3 consists of 15 residues. With V trimmed by 4 bases and J by 4 bases, 7 bases remained unmatched. This CDR3 is CAISGSLAGDYEQYF. CDR3 bases: TGTGCCATCAGTGGCTCCCTAGCGGGAGATTACGAGCAGTACTTC.

The chain uses TRBV10-1 and TRBJ1-1; weak D call: TRBD1 (6 bases). Germline values: CDR1 WNHNN, CDR2 SYGVQD (reference sequence). V was shortened by 3 bases and J by 1 base, with 12 bases between the two germline ends. CDR3 length: 15 amino acids. CDR3 coding DNA: TGCGCCAGCAGTGATACACCGGGACAGAACACTGAAGCTTTCTTT. This sequence encodes CASSDTPGQNTEAFF.

This clonotype was found a few times. CDR3 amino acids: CSVGTGSYGYTF. In DNA form, the CDR3 reads TGCAGCGTTGGGACAGGGAGTTATGGCTACACCTTC. The chain joins TRBV29-1 to TRBJ1-2; 8 bases fit TRBD1. The V and J ends lost 4 bases and 5 bases, in that order; junction bases with no gene match: 3. CDR1 and CDR2 from the germline V gene are SQVTM and ANQGSEA. This CDR3 contains 12 residues.

The chain couples TRBV5-6 to TRBJ2-6, with D possibly TRBD1 on 5 matching bases. This CDR3 comprises 20 residues. Per germline, CDR1 SGHDT and CDR2 YYEEEE. V was pared by 3 bases and J by 2 bases, with 24 bases between. CDR3 sequence: CASSYQGLVHYTPGANVLTF. CDR3 bases: TGTGCCAGCAGCTACCAGGGTTTGGTCCATTATACCCCTGGGGCCAACGTCCTGACTTTC.

V is TRBV15 and J is TRBJ1-5; no reliable D call. The CDR3 is 14 residues long. Germline CDR1 reads LNHNV; CDR2 reads YYDKDF (reference sequence). The ends were cut back, 5 bases at V and 0 bases at J, with 8 bases in the middle. DNA for the CDR3: TGTGCCACCAGCCGGGCATCTAGCAATCAGCCCCAGCATTTT. The encoded protein is CATSRASSNQPQHF.

This clonotype was counted ten times or more. The rearrangement links TRBV29-1 to TRBJ1-1; D not resolved. This CDR3 has 13 residues. CDR1 is SQVTM, CDR2 ANQGSEA, per germline. V dropped 1 base and J dropped 3 bases, with 9 bases sitting between them. For the CDR3, the DNA is TGCAGCGTTGAAGTAGCCAGAGACACTGAAGCTTTCTTT. This codes for CSVEVARDTEAFF.

This clonotype was seen just once. The chain links TRBV11-2 to TRBJ2-7; a possible D gene is TRBD2 (6 bases). V was trimmed by 8 bases and J by 7 bases, leaving 12 bases between them. Germline V gives CDR1 SGHAT, CDR2 FQNNGV. There are 11 residues in the CDR3. The CDR3, as DNA: TGTGCCAGCGGGGGTAGCGGAGAGCAGTACTTC. Its protein is CASGGSGEQYF.

The V call is TRBV10-3, the J call TRBJ1-1, with 9 bases identical to TRBD1. J gave up 0 bases and V 11 bases, and 10 bases lay outside the gene matches. Germline CDR1 reads ENHRY; CDR2 reads SYGVKD. The CDR3 is 15 residues long. CDR3 sequence: CAVLPGTGLNTEAFF. The DNA of the CDR3 is TGTGCCGTCTTACCCGGGACAGGGCTGAACACTGAAGCTTTCTTT.

This clonotype was picked up many times. The rearrangement joins TRBV9 to TRBJ2-5, with 12 bases identical to TRBD2. This CDR3 region has 15 residues. Germline V CDR1 and CDR2: SGDLS, YYNGEE. Losses at the gene ends were 0 bases for V and 3 bases for J; bases not matched to a gene: 0. CDR3 sequence reads: CASSVGLAGEETQYF. Here the CDR3 DNA reads TGTGCCAGCAGCGTAGGACTAGCGGGAGAAGAGACCCAGTACTTC.

This clonotype was counted at least ten times. The gene calls are TRBV5-1 and TRBJ2-7; the D gene is possibly TRBD2 (5 bases). In germline, CDR1 is SGHRS, CDR2 YFSETQ. V gave up 1 base and J gave up 6 bases, with 11 bases separating them. The CDR3 runs 13 residues. The CDR3 sequence is CASSLRVEGEQYF. CDR3 nucleotide sequence: TGCGCCAGCAGCTTGCGGGTTGAGGGCGAGCAGTACTTC.

The chain is built from TRBV2 and TRBJ1-1; maybe TRBD1 (5 bases). V was clipped by 6 bases and J by 10 bases, with 15 bases between them. This CDR3 is 12 amino acids long. Germline lookup yields CDR1 SNHLY and CDR2 FYNNEI. CDR3 protein: CASRTGLAGAFF. The CDR3 DNA is TGTGCCAGCAGGACGGGACTAGCGGGAGCTTTCTTT.

V gene TRBV24-1 combines with J gene TRBJ2-7, with unresolved D. CDR3 length equals 14 residues. Germline CDR1 and CDR2: KGHDR and SFDVKD. V lost 4 bases and J lost 4, with 13 bases in between. The CDR3: CATSDPHLGYEQYF. CDR3 in DNA: TGTGCCACCAGTGACCCCCATTTGGGTTACGAGCAGTACTTC.

A word on this clonotype: This could be a read error, since a much larger clone is one nucleotide away. The genes are TRBV12-3 or TRBV12-4 and TRBJ1-1; D unresolved. This CDR3 spans 14 amino acids. The ends were cut back, 5 bases at V and 5 bases at J, with 15 bases in the middle. CDR3 nucleotides: TGTGCCAGCAGTCAAGGCCCAACGGGGACTGAAGCTTTCTTT. Translation gives CASSQGPTGTEAFF.